The subject of this entry is one T cell receptor (beta chain). These data belong to a study of shared clonotypes between healthy human individuals. Germline V CDR1 and CDR2: SGHNT, YENEEA. This CDR3 contains 16 residues. Trimming at V came to 5 bases and at J to 3 bases, leaving 6 bases not matched to a gene. TCRdb's copy holds only in-frame clones and misses some; the assay was immunoSEQ multiplex PCR. Here the sample spans around 700,000 clones, around four fifths being singletons. Input material: memory CD4+ T cells sorted from blood. Subset indicated: CD45RA-negative fraction. V usage is TRBV11-3 and J usage is TRBJ2-1; 11 bases map to TRBD1. The sequence derives from a woman aged 25 to 39 in good health. In DNA, the CDR3 is TGTGCCAGCAGCCCCCGGACAGGGGGCTACTACAATGAGCAGTTCTTC. This sequence encodes CASSPRTGGYYNEQFF.